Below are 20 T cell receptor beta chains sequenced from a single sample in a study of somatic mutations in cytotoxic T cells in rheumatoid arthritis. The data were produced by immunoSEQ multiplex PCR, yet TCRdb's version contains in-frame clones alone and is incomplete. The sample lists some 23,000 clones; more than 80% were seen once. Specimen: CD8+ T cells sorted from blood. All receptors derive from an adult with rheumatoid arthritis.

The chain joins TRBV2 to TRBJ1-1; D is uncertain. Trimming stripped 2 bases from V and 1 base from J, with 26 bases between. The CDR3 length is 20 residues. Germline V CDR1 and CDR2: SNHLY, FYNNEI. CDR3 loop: CASSEWSVAWADNSNTEAFF. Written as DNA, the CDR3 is TGTGCCAGCAGTGAATGGAGCGTGGCGTGGGCCGACAATTCGAACACTGAAGCTTTCTTT.

CDR3 in amino acids: CASSFSSGEAVYEQYF. CDR3 nucleotides: TGTGCCAGCAGCTTTTCGAGCGGTGAGGCTGTATACGAGCAGTACTTC. The V gene is TRBV11-2, the J gene TRBJ2-7; TRBD2 is a possible D gene (5 bases). This CDR3 contains 16 residues. Germline CDR1 and CDR2: SGHAT and FQNNGV. V lost 3 bases, J lost 4 bases, and 19 bases lay in between. Full variable domain (remainder filled in from reference TRBV11-2 and TRBJ2-7): EAGVAQSPRYKIIEKRQSVAFWCNPISGHATLYWYQQILGQGPKLLIQFQNNGVVDDSQLPKDRFSAERLKGVDSTLKIQPAKLEDSAVYLCASSFSSGEAVYEQYFGPGTRLTVT.

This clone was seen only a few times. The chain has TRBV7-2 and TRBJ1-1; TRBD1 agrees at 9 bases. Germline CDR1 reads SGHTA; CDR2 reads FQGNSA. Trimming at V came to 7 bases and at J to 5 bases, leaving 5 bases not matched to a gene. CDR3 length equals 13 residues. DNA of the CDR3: TGTGCCAGCAAACAGGGGGCTTGGACTGAAGCTTTCTTT. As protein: CASKQGAWTEAFF. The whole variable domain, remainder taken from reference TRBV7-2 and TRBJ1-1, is GAGVSQSPSNKVTEKGKDVELRCDPISGHTALYWYRQSLGQGLEFLIYFQGNSAPDKSGLPSDRFSAERTGGSVSTLTIQRTQQEDSAVYLCASKQGAWTEAFFGQGTRLTVV.

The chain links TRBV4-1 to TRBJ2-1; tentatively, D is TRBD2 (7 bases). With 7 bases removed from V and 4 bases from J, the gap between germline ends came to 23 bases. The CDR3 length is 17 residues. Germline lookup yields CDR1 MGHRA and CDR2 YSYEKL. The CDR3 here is CASKPLGGGRDYNEQFF. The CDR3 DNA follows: TGCGCCAGCAAGCCCCTGGGGGGGGGCCGGGATTACAATGAGCAGTTCTTC.

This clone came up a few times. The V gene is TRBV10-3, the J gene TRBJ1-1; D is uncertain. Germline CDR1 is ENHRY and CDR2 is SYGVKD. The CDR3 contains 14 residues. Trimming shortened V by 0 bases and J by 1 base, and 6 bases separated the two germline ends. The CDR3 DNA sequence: TGTGCCATCAGTGAGTCGAACAGGAACACTGAAGCTTTCTTT. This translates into CAISESNRNTEAFF.

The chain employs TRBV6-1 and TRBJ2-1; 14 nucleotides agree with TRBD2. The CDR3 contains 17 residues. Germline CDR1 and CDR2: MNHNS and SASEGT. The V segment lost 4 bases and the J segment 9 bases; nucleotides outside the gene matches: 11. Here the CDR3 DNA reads TGTGCCAGCAGTGGATTTGGGGGACTAGCGGGGGACGTTGAGCAGTTCTTC. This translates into CASSGFGGLAGDVEQFF.

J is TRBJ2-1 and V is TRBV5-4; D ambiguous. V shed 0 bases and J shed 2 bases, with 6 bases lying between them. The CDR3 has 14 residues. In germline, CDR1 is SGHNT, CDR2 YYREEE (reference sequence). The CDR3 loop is CASSLESPYNEQFF. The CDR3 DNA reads TGTGCCAGCAGCTTGGAAAGCCCCTACAATGAGCAGTTCTTC.

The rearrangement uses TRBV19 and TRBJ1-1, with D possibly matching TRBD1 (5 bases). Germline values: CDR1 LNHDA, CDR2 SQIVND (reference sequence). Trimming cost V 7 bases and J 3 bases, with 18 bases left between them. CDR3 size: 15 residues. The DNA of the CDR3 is TGTGCCAGTAAGAAGGACACCCTGGGGGACACTGAAGCTTTCTTT. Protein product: CASKKDTLGDTEAFF.

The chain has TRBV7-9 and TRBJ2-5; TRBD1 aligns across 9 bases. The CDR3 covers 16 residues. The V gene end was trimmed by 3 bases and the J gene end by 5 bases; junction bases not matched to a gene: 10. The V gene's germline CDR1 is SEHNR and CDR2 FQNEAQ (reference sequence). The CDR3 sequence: CASSFSGTGWWETQYF. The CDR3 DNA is TGTGCCAGCAGCTTTTCCGGGACAGGGTGGTGGGAGACCCAGTACTTC.

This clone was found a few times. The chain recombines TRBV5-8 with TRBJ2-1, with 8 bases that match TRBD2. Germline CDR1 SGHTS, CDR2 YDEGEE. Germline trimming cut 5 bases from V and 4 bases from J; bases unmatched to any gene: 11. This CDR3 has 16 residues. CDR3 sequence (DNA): TGTGCCAGCAGACCGCTCACTAGCGGACTATACAATGAGCAGTTCTTC. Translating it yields CASRPLTSGLYNEQFF.

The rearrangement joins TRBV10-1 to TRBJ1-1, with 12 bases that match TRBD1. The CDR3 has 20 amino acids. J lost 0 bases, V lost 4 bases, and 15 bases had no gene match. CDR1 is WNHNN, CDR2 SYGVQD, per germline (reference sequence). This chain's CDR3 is CASSALGTGGAYPLNTEAFF. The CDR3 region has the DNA TGCGCCAGCAGTGCCCTCGGGACAGGGGGCGCGTATCCCCTGAACACTGAAGCTTTCTTT.

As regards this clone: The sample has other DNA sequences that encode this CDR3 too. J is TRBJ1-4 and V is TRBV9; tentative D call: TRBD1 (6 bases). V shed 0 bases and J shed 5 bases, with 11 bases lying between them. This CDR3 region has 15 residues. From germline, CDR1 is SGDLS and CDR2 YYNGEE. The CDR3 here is CASSVGGRRNEKLFF. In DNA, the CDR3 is TGTGCCAGCAGCGTAGGGGGGCGCCGCAATGAAAAACTGTTTTTT.

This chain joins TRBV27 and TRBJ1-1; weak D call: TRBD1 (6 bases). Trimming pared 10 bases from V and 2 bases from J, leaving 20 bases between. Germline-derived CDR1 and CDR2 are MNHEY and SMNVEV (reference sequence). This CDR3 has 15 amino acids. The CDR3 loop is CATRVFRGINTEAFF. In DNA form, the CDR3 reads TGTGCCACAAGGGTCTTCAGGGGAATTAACACTGAAGCTTTCTTT.

CDR3 in DNA: TGTGCCAGCAGCTTATCGGCGGGGCCCAACTACGAGCAGTACTTC. Translated: CASSLSAGPNYEQYF. V gene TRBV7-6 combines with J gene TRBJ2-7, with D possibly matching TRBD2 (6 bases). Deletions cut 2 bases from V and 3 bases from J, with 14 bases between. CDR1 and CDR2 (germline): SGHVS, FNYEAQ. The CDR3 covers 15 residues.

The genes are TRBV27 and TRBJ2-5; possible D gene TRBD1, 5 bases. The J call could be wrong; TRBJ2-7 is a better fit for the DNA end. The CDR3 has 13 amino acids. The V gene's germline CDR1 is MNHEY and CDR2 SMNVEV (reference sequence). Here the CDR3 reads CASSLGAPYEQYF. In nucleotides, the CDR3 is TGTGCCAGCAGTTTAGGGGCTCCCTACGAGCAGTACTTC.

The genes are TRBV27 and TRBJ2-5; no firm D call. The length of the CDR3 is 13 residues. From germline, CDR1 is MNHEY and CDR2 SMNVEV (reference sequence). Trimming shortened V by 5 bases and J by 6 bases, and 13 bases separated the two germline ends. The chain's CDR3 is CASSPAMGKTQYF. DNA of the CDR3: TGTGCCAGCAGTCCGGCAATGGGGAAGACCCAGTACTTC.

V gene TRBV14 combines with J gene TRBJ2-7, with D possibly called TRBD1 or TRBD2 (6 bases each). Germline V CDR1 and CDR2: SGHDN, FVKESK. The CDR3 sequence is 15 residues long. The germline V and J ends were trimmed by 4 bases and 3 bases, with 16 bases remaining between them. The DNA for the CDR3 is TGTGCCAGCAGCCTGGAGGGGACATATGTCTACGAGCAGTACTTC. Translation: CASSLEGTYVYEQYF.

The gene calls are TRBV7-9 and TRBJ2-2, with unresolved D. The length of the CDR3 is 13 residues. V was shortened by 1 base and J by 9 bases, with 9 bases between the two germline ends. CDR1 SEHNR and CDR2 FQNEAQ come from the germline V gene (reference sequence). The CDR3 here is CASSLVGSRELFF. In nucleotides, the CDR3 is TGTGCCAGCAGCTTAGTAGGGTCGCGGGAGCTGTTTTTT. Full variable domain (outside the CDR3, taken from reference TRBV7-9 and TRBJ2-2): DTGVSQNPRHKITKRGQNVTFRCDPISEHNRLYWYRQTLGQGPEFLTYFQNEAQLEKSRLLSDRFSAERPKGSFSTLEIQRTEQGDSAMYLCASSLVGSRELFFGEGSRLTVL.

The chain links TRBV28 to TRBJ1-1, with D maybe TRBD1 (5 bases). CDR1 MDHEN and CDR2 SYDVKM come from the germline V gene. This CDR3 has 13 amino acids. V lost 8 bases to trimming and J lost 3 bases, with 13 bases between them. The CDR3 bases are TGTGCCAGCCTAAACGGGGGGGACACTGAAGCTTTCTTT. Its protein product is CASLNGGDTEAFF.

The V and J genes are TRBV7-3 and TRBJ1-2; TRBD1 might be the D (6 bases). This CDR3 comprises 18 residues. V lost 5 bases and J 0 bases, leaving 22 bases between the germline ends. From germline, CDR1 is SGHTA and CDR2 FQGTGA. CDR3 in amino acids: CASSRGVPGVTPNYGYTF. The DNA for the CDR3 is TGTGCCAGCAGCCGGGGGGTCCCAGGGGTAACCCCTAACTATGGCTACACCTTC.